This entry lists 28 T cell receptor beta chains sequenced from one sample in a study of T cells in Graves' hyperthyroidism and ophthalmopathy. Template material for amplifying TCR beta CDR3 regions consisted of RNA transcripts. HTBI primers were the set used in a first-round RT-PCR of the TCR CDR3. TCRdb processed the multiplex PCR reads anew with MiXCR; each CDR3 protein has one entry. This table has 300,000 or so distinct CDR3 sequences, 16% appearing once. Sample: blood. Every receptor here comes from a man aged 25 to 40 with Graves' hyperthyroidism.

This clonotype was picked up one time. In DNA form, the CDR3 reads TGTGCCACCAGTGATCCATCGGCGGGAGGTGATGCAGATACGCAGTATTTT. This translates into CATSDPSAGGDADTQYF. The chain links TRBV24-1 to TRBJ2-3; TRBD2 aligns across 8 bases. CDR1 and CDR2 (germline): KGHDR, SFDVKD. V shed 3 bases, J shed 4 bases, and the junction held 11 bases outside the gene matches. The CDR3 contains 17 residues.

Worth noting for this clonotype: This may stem from a read error, because a much larger clone lies one nucleotide away. The chain links TRBV24-1 to TRBJ2-1, with TRBD2 as a possible D gene (6 bases). V was pared by 0 bases and J by 5 bases, with 13 bases between. CDR1 KGHDR and CDR2 SFDVKD come from the germline V gene. The CDR3 is 16 residues long. In DNA, the CDR3 is TGTGCCACCAGTGATTTGCCAGGGACTGGCGACAATGAGCAGTTCTTC. Translating it yields CATSDLPGTGDNEQFF.

This clonotype came up a few times. The V call is TRBV6-2 or TRBV6-3, the J call TRBJ2-2, with no clear D. Germline lookup yields CDR1 MNHEY and CDR2 SVGEGT. V was trimmed by 2 bases and J by 1 base, leaving 8 bases between them. The CDR3 is made up of 15 amino acids. CDR3: CASSYPGGNTGELFF. The CDR3 DNA is TGTGCCAGCAGTTACCCGGGTGGGAACACCGGGGAGCTGTTTTTT.

This sequence joins TRBV10-3 and TRBJ1-3; 8 bases are shared with TRBD1. The CDR3 loop spans 16 amino acids. Germline-derived CDR1 and CDR2 are ENHRY and SYGVKD. Trimming took 6 bases from V and 2 from J; bases not matched to a gene: 9. The CDR3 here is CAISEGWTGTGNTIYF. In nucleotides, the CDR3 is TGTGCCATCAGCGAGGGATGGACAGGGACTGGAAACACCATATATTTT.

This clonotype has a single count. The chain has TRBV27 and TRBJ2-3; D perhaps matches TRBD2 (5 bases). V dropped 5 bases and J dropped 3 bases, with 18 bases sitting between them. From germline, CDR1 is MNHEY and CDR2 SMNVEV (reference sequence). This CDR3 comprises 16 residues. CDR3 in amino acids: CASSHYRLAGTDTQYF. Here the CDR3 DNA reads TGTGCCAGCAGTCATTATAGGCTAGCTGGGACAGATACGCAGTATTTT.

This clonotype has ten or more counts. The junction departs from germline at one end; a sequencing error may be responsible. The V call is TRBV7-7, the J call TRBJ2-1; the match to TRBD1 covers 10 bases. The CDR3 length is 16 residues. Germline V lookup: CDR1 SSHAT, CDR2 FNYEAQ (reference sequence). In nucleotides, the CDR3 is TGTGCTAGCAGCTCGGGACAGGGGCCAACCTACAATGAGCAGTTCTTC. Translated: CASSSGQGPTYNEQFF.

To note about this clonotype: A clone one base away is much larger, so this may be a read error. The CDR3: CASSPQGDYEPYF. CDR3 DNA: TGTGCCAGCTCACCCCAGGGGGACTACGAGCCGTACTTC. The chain couples TRBV18 to TRBJ2-7; tentatively, D is TRBD1 or TRBD2 (7 bases each). CDR3 length equals 13 residues. Looked up from germline, CDR1 is KGHSH and CDR2 is LQKENI.

This clonotype was seen many times. The chain recombines TRBV6-1 with TRBJ2-3; D is uncertain. This CDR3 is 13 amino acids long. Deletions cut 7 bases from V and 2 bases from J, with 10 bases between. Germline V CDR1 and CDR2: MNHNS, SASEGT. Here the CDR3 DNA reads TGTGCCAGCACGCAGGAGCCCACAGATACGCAGTATTTT. Encoded protein: CASTQEPTDTQYF.

This clonotype was counted a single time. This chain connects TRBV10-3 to TRBJ2-5, with D perhaps assigned TRBD1 or TRBD2 (7 bases each). Germline values: CDR1 ENHRY, CDR2 SYGVKD. The germline V and J ends were trimmed by 8 bases and 5 bases, with 27 bases remaining between them. CDR3 length: 17 residues. The CDR3 spells CAIGRGPGGSPEETQYF. In nucleotides, the CDR3 is TGTGCCATCGGGAGGGGGCCGGGGGGAAGTCCGGAGGAGACCCAGTACTTC.

This clonotype was seen repeatedly, ten times or more. The chain uses TRBV5-1 and TRBJ1-4; D ambiguous. The CDR3 totals 14 residues. V was pared by 3 bases and J by 5 bases, with 11 bases between. Germline V CDR1 and CDR2: SGHRS, YFSETQ. The CDR3 loop is CASSSDGYNEKLFF. CDR3 DNA sequence: TGCGCCAGCAGCTCGGACGGCTACAATGAAAAACTGTTTTTT.

The gene calls are TRBV11-3 and TRBJ2-5, with a possible D match to TRBD2 (5 bases). CDR1 is SGHNT, CDR2 YENEEA, per germline. The CDR3 contains 16 residues. V lost 0 bases and J 7 bases, leaving 18 bases between the germline ends. The CDR3 nucleotides read TGTGCCAGCAGCTTAGATGAGAGGGTGGGAGTGGGGACCCAGTACTTC. Its translation is CASSLDERVGVGTQYF.

This clonotype appeared a few times. V gene TRBV9 combines with J gene TRBJ2-3; TRBD2 agrees at 8 bases. In germline, CDR1 is SGDLS, CDR2 YYNGEE. CDR3 length: 15 amino acids. The ends lost 0 bases at V and 5 bases at J; junction bases unmatched: 5. This CDR3 is CASSVGTSFEDTQYF. CDR3 bases: TGTGCCAGCAGCGTAGGGACTAGCTTCGAAGATACGCAGTATTTT.

This clonotype has a count of ten or more. The CDR3 here is CASTSTGREIGNEQFF. In nucleotides, the CDR3 is TGTGCCAGCACCTCGACCGGGCGGGAGATAGGCAATGAGCAGTTCTTC. V and J are TRBV7-9 and TRBJ2-1; 7 positions agree with TRBD2. Germline V gene lookup returns CDR1 SEHNR and CDR2 FQNEAQ (reference sequence). V was clipped by 7 bases and J by 6 bases; unmatched bases: 15. The CDR3 is 16 amino acids.

This clonotype was seen many times. The chain joins TRBV6-1 to TRBJ2-3; D may correspond to TRBD1 or TRBD2 (7 bases each). Germline CDR1 reads MNHNS; CDR2 reads SASEGT. V lost 8 bases to trimming and J lost 3 bases, with 24 bases between them. The CDR3 is 17 residues long. The CDR3 region is CASSPRGGFYGTDTQYF. CDR3 nucleotide sequence: TGTGCCAGCTCCCCCAGGGGGGGGTTTTATGGTACAGATACGCAGTATTTT.

This clonotype was counted many times. CDR3 in DNA: TGTGCCAGCAGCTTTTACCCAGACTTCATCAATGAGCAGTTCTTC. It translates to CASSFYPDFINEQFF. The rearrangement joins TRBV11-2 to TRBJ2-1, with D uncertain. The germline V gene has CDR1 SGHAT and CDR2 FQNNGV. The length of the CDR3 is 15 residues. Trimming removed 3 bases from V and 6 bases from J, with 15 bases in between.

This clonotype was counted ten times or more. The V and J genes are TRBV24-1 and TRBJ2-3; D perhaps matches TRBD2 (5 bases). There are 14 residues in the CDR3. Trimming cost V 4 bases and J 6 bases, with 13 bases left between them. Germline-derived CDR1 and CDR2 are KGHDR and SFDVKD. CDR3 sequence (DNA): TGTGCCACCAGTGAGCGTGAAACGGGGGATACGCAGTATTTT. Residues: CATSERETGDTQYF.

This clonotype was seen ten or more times. The V call is TRBV6-1, the J call TRBJ2-1; tentative D call: TRBD2 (6 bases). Looked up from germline, CDR1 is MNHNS and CDR2 is SASEGT. This CDR3 spans 13 amino acids. Between the trimmed V and J ends, which lost 5 bases and 7 bases, there was a span of 12 bases. As DNA, the CDR3 is TGTGCCAGCAGTTATTACGCGGGGAATGAGCAGTTCTTC. Encoded protein: CASSYYAGNEQFF.

This clonotype occurred a few times. The genes are TRBV4-1 and TRBJ1-5; D unclear. V was cut by 3 bases and J by 5 bases, with 14 bases left in between. In germline, CDR1 is MGHRA, CDR2 YSYEKL. The CDR3 covers 15 residues. CDR3 residues: CASSHPGRRDQPQHF. The CDR3, as DNA: TGCGCCAGCAGCCATCCTGGCCGGCGGGATCAGCCCCAGCATTTT.

This clonotype has a count of ten or more. V is TRBV12-5 and J is TRBJ1-1; 8 bases map to TRBD1. The length of the CDR3 is 15 residues. J was trimmed by 4 bases and V by 0 bases; bases with no gene match: 4. Germline V gives CDR1 LGHNT, CDR2 FRNRAP. Here the CDR3 reads CASGLVFRGPTEAFF. As DNA, the CDR3 is TGTGCTAGTGGTTTGGTTTTCAGGGGGCCCACTGAAGCTTTCTTT.

V and J are TRBV13 and TRBJ2-3; 8 nucleotides match TRBD1. This CDR3 has 17 residues. CDR1 PRHDT and CDR2 FYEKMQ come from the germline V gene (reference sequence). With 5 bases clipped from V and 0 bases from J, the junction kept 10 bases outside the gene matches. This chain's CDR3 is CASSTYPTGASTDTQYF. The CDR3 coding sequence is TGTGCCAGCAGCACCTACCCGACAGGGGCTAGCACAGATACGCAGTATTTT.

At least ten counts were recorded for this clonotype. This chain uses TRBV24-1 with TRBJ2-5; TRBD2 matches at 9 bases. Germline-derived CDR1 and CDR2 are KGHDR and SFDVKD. CDR3 size: 15 residues. Losses at the gene ends were 3 bases for V and 5 bases for J; bases not matched to a gene: 6. CDR3 DNA: TGTGCCACCAGTGATGTTAGCGGGAGTGGGGAGACCCAGTACTTC. Translated, it gives CATSDVSGSGETQYF.

This clonotype came up many times. This chain uses TRBV28 with TRBJ1-2; 10 bases agree with TRBD1. The CDR3 sequence is 15 residues long. Trimming removed 5 bases from V and 4 bases from J; junction bases left unmatched: 7. Germline CDR1 MDHEN, CDR2 SYDVKM. Written as DNA, the CDR3 is TGTGCCAGCAGTCTCGGGACAGGGGATTTCTATGGCTACACCTTC. Translation gives CASSLGTGDFYGYTF.

A note on this clonotype: A read error is possible here, since a much larger clone lies one base away. This chain joins TRBV7-2 and TRBJ2-7; D not certain. The CDR3 runs to 14 residues. V was trimmed by 5 bases and J by 0 bases, leaving 11 bases between them. Germline V gene data show CDR1 as SGHTA and CDR2 as FQGNSA. The CDR3 loop is CASSPWIGSYEQYF. The CDR3 DNA follows: TGTGCCAGCAGCCCTTGGATCGGCTCCTACGAGCAGTACTTC.

This clonotype occurred once. This may stem from a read error, because a much larger clone lies one nucleotide away. This chain joins TRBV11-3 and TRBJ2-1, with 7 positions matching TRBD2. From germline, CDR1 is SGHNT and CDR2 YENEEA. The CDR3 has 14 residues. The CDR3 loop reads CASSSRAGYNDQFF. The DNA of the CDR3 is TGTGCCAGCAGCTCTCGAGCGGGATACAATGATCAGTTCTTC.

A word on this clonotype: Being one base from a much bigger clone, this may be a read error. The chain carries TRBV12-3 or TRBV12-4 and TRBJ1-1, with D possibly being TRBD1 (5 bases). The CDR3 covers 13 residues. CDR3: CASTRQTYTEALF. CDR3 bases: TGTGCCAGCACTCGACAGACCTACACTGAAGCTCTCTTT.

The genes are TRBV19 and TRBJ1-5, with unresolved D. Between the trimmed V and J ends, which lost 6 bases and 9 bases, there was a span of 21 bases. Germline V gene data show CDR1 as LNHDA and CDR2 as SQIVND (reference sequence). The CDR3 totals 15 residues. For the CDR3, the DNA is TGTGCCAGTAGCCTCAACCCTCCAGGTTATTGGCCCCAGCATTTT. As protein: CASSLNPPGYWPQHF.

This clonotype has just a few counts. The V gene is TRBV6-5, the J gene TRBJ1-1; D not certain. Germline loops: CDR1 MNHEY, CDR2 SVGAGI. Trimming took off 2 bases at V and 3 bases at J, with 10 bases between the two ends. The CDR3 totals 14 residues. This CDR3 reads CASSYDPRDTEAFF. DNA of the CDR3: TGTGCCAGCAGTTACGATCCCCGGGACACTGAAGCTTTCTTT.

The chain carries TRBV5-4 and TRBJ2-3; 12 bases line up with TRBD1. The junction had 6 bases not matched to a gene; V was cut back by 5 bases and J by 5 bases. The CDR3 is 15 amino acids. Germline V gives CDR1 SGHNT, CDR2 YYREEE (reference sequence). The chain's CDR3 is CASRPGQGAGDTQYF. CDR3 bases: TGTGCCAGCAGACCGGGACAGGGGGCGGGAGATACGCAGTATTTT.